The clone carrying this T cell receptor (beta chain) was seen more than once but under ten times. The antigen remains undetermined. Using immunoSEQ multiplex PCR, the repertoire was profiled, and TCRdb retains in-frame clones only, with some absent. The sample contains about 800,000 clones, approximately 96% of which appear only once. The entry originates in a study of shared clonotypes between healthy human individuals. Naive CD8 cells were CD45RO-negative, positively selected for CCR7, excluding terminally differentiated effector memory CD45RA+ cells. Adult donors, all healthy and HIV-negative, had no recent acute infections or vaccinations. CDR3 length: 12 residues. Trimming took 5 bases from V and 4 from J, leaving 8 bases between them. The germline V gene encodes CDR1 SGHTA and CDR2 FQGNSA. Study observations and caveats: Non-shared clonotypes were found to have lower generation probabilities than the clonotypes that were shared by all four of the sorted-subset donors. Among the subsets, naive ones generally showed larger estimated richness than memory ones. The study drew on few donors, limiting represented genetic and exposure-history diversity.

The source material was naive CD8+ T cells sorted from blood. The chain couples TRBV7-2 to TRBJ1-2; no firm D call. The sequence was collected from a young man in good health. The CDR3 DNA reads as TGTGCCAGCAGCGCAGGTGTCTATGGCTACACCTTC. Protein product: CASSAGVYGYTF.